A few counts support the clone carrying this T cell receptor beta chain. Sequencing was performed with immunoSEQ multiplex PCR; in TCRdb, only in-frame clones are kept and a portion is missing. The sample carries around 240,000 clones, roughly 83% recorded once. The data originate from a study of blood T cell repertoires in COVID-19. Study in general: There were acute and convalescent COVID-19 samples, and they came from the United States, Italy and Spain. Sample material is recorded as cDNA or gDNA derived from T cells, B-cell-depleted T cells, or PBMCs.

The CDR3 extends over 15 amino acids. Trimming removed 1 base at V and 2 bases at J, with 10 bases between. From germline, CDR1 is LGHNA and CDR2 YNFKEQ. The chain employs TRBV4-2 and TRBJ2-3, with a possible D match to TRBD2 (5 bases). The sample was peripheral blood. The receptor comes from a woman aged 50 to 60 with acute or convalescent COVID-19. CDR3 nucleotides: TGTGCCAGCAGCCAAGGGGCGGGCCTCACAGATACGCAGTATTTT. Translated: CASSQGAGLTDTQYF.